The present T cell receptor beta chain was sequenced within a study of early T cells in non-severe SARS-CoV-2 infection. Many counts were recorded for this clonotype. TCRdb used MiXCR to reprocess the 5' RACE reads, holding one entry per CDR3 protein. The sample consists of some 40,000 distinct CDR3 sequences, 3.9% of them appearing once. This TCR was recovered from an adult who was a healthcare worker with PCR-confirmed SARS-CoV-2 infection or an uninfected control (not recorded which). Source material: whole blood.

The CDR3 sequence: CASIPRAGGYRALYGYTF. CDR3 bases: TGTGCCAGCATTCCCCGTGCTGGGGGGTACAGGGCGCTCTATGGCTACACCTTC. This chain connects TRBV6-1 to TRBJ1-2; D might be TRBD1 (6 bases). This CDR3 is built from 18 residues. Trimming left V 7 bases short and J 4 bases short, with 28 bases between. Germline values: CDR1 MNHNS, CDR2 SASEGT.